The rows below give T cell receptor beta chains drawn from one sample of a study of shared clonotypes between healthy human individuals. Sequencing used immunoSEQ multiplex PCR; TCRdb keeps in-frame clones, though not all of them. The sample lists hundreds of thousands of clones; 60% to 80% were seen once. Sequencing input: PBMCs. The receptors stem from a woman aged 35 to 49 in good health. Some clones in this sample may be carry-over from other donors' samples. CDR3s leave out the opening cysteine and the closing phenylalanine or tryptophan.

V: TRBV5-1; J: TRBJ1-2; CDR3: ASSPGIPGGRGGYT
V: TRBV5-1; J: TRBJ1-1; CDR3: ASSLFSDTEAF
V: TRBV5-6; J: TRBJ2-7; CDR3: ASSLVLLQGAGEQY
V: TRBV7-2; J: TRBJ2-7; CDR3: ASSLEGTSGTYEQY
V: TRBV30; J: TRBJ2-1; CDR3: AWSDRANEQF
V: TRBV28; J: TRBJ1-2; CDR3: ASSWILGARWYGYT
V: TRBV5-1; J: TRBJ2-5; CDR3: ASSPPGAGGPKTQY
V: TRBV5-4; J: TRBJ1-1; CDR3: ASSLAGVGEAF
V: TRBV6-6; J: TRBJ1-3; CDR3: ASSYSGTSGNTIY
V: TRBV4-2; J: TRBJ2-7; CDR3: ASSQSGSSYEQY
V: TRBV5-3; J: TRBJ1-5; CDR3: ARSLRAAANEPQH
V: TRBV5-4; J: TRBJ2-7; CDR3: ASSSAPTWGEQY
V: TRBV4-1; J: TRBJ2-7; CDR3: ASSQPLTTYTPYEQY
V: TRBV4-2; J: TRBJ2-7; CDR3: ASSQEGTSGILYEQY
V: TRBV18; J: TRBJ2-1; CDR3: ASSPVGTNSYNEQF
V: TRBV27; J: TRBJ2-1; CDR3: ASSLAPQF
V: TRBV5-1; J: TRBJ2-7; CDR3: ASSKAELSSYEQY
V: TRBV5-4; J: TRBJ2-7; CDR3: ASSSGTSLSYEQY
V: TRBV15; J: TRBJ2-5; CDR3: ATSREADIGSQY
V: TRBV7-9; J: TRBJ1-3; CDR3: ASSPVGVSGNTIY
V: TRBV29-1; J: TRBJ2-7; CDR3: SAETPTSGRYEQY
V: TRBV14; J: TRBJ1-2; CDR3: ASSQGGALGSQGYGYT
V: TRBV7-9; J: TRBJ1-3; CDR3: ASSKSRGMAVSGNTIY
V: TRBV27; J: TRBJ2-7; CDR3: ASKVAGGEQY